This TCR beta chain was sequenced during a study of beta chain features in type 1 diabetes. Study overall: What patients shared with healthy donors was a similar profile of age, gender and cell yields.

The sequenced template was cDNA made from the entire isolated RNA. Some clones are missing from TCRdb's copy, which holds only in-frame ones; the method was immunoSEQ multiplex PCR. The table shows 630,000 or so clones, with about 14% occurring only once. The V gene's germline CDR1 is SGHRS and CDR2 YFSETQ. V dropped 4 bases and J dropped 5 bases, with 16 bases sitting between them. The CDR3 loop spans 15 amino acids. Findings and limits, study-wide: Insertions were fewer and deletions more numerous at VDJ junctions in type 1 diabetes patients. There was a moderate but significant shortening of TCRB CDR3s in all four CD4+ subsets of Type 1 diabetes patients.

Note on this clone: Its antigen is not known.

The authors took one heparinised blood draw, averaging about 120 mL, from each donor. Purities in excess of 95% were seen in all sorted populations. This clonotype was sampled from a man younger than 35 with type 1 diabetes. The sequencing input was naive CD4+ T cells from blood. The V and J genes are TRBV5-1 and TRBJ2-1; D not resolved. The CDR3 DNA is TGCGCCAGCAGCCTCATGGATAACCGAGACAATGAGCAGTTCTTC. Amino acids: CASSLMDNRDNEQFF.